Shown below are 9 T cell receptor beta chains from a single sample sequenced in a study of blood T cells in healthy people across ages. A second roughly 6 to 11 cycle PCR used barcoded and J-beta primers. TCRdb fed the 5' RACE reads into MiXCR, producing one record per CDR3 protein. This sample carries roughly 830,000 distinct CDR3 sequences, around 62% of them seen once, and the ten largest clones take roughly 25%. The source material was blood. All receptors derive from a man aged 30 to 39 in good health.

The rearrangement uses TRBV5-6 and TRBJ2-5, with D unclear. Germline CDR1 reads SGHDT; CDR2 reads YYEEEE. Trimming stripped 4 bases from V and 11 bases from J, with 15 bases between. The CDR3 loop spans 12 amino acids. The CDR3 DNA follows: TGTGCCAGCAGCATAGATCCTAGTCAACAGTACTTC. Encoded protein: CASSIDPSQQYF.

The J gene is TRBJ2-1, the V gene TRBV4-2; maybe TRBD1 (5 bases). Between the trimmed V and J ends, which lost 0 bases and 8 bases, there was a span of 17 bases. The length of the CDR3 is 16 residues. Germline assignment: CDR1 LGHNA and CDR2 YNFKEQ. CDR3 amino acids: CASSQEGSRGFDEQFF. CDR3 DNA: TGTGCCAGCAGCCAAGAAGGAAGTAGGGGCTTTGATGAGCAGTTCTTC.

The CDR3 coding sequence is TGTGCCAGCAATACAGGGGGACAGGCCAAAAACATTCAGTACTTC. Encoded protein: CASNTGGQAKNIQYF. The V gene is TRBV28, the J gene TRBJ2-4, with 8 bases matching TRBD1. The V gene's germline CDR1 is MDHEN and CDR2 SYDVKM. Germline trimming cut 7 bases from V and 1 base from J; bases unmatched to any gene: 6. The CDR3 length is 15 residues.

This chain links TRBV4-2 with TRBJ2-1, with TRBD2 matching 10 bases. CDR1 and CDR2 from the germline V gene are LGHNA and YNFKEQ. This CDR3 comprises 16 residues. V shed 1 base and J 6 bases; nucleotides not matched to a gene: 6. The CDR3 sequence is CASSQGGSGGSNEQFF. The CDR3 DNA reads as TGTGCCAGCAGCCAAGGAGGTAGCGGGGGGTCCAATGAGCAGTTCTTC.

This chain uses TRBV28 with TRBJ2-1, with TRBD2 identical over 7 bases. The trim removed 5 bases at V and 4 bases at J, leaving 5 bases unmatched. The germline V gene encodes CDR1 MDHEN and CDR2 SYDVKM. The CDR3 covers 14 residues. CDR3 residues: CASSAGTTYNEQFF. The CDR3 nucleotides are TGTGCCAGCAGTGCCGGGACTACATACAATGAGCAGTTCTTC.

The V and J genes are TRBV6-2 or TRBV6-3 and TRBJ2-7, with D unclear. The germline V and J ends were trimmed by 5 bases and 6 bases, with 14 bases remaining between them. The length of the CDR3 is 13 residues. Germline loops: CDR1 MNHEY, CDR2 SVGEGT. The CDR3 bases are TGTGCCAGCAGTCTCGAACGGTGGACCGAGCAGTACTTC. This sequence encodes CASSLERWTEQYF.

This chain uses TRBV9 with TRBJ2-1; D may be TRBD2 (7 bases). Trimming removed 0 bases from V and 7 bases from J, with 23 bases in between. The CDR3 sequence is 18 residues long. Germline-derived CDR1 and CDR2 are SGDLS and YYNGEE. CDR3 sequence reads: CASSVDPARGGLGNEQFF. CDR3 DNA: TGTGCCAGCAGCGTAGATCCGGCTCGCGGGGGCCTTGGTAATGAGCAGTTCTTC.

The rearrangement uses TRBV12-3 or TRBV12-4 and TRBJ1-1; 7 bases match TRBD1. The CDR3 has 15 amino acids. V was pared by 5 bases and J by 5 bases, with 11 bases of the junction left unmatched. CDR3 loop: CASSPRKGAGTEAFF. In nucleotides, the CDR3 is TGTGCCAGCAGTCCTCGGAAGGGGGCAGGGACTGAAGCTTTCTTT.

This chain joins TRBV6-1 and TRBJ2-1; 10 bases are shared with TRBD1. V shed 7 bases and J 12 bases; nucleotides not matched to a gene: 9. This CDR3 region has 13 residues. The germline V gene has CDR1 MNHNS and CDR2 SASEGT. CDR3 sequence: CASNGQGDSGQFF. The CDR3 coding sequence is TGTGCCAGCAATGGACAGGGGGATTCGGGGCAGTTCTTC.